The clone carrying this T cell receptor (beta chain) was counted at least ten times. This entry is derived from a study of shared clonotypes between healthy human individuals. Whole-study context: A donor's plate count was three for CD4 naive and three for CD4 memory; CD8 naive had two and CD8 memory one.

Genomic DNA of every subset was divided equally among multiple immunoSEQ plates. Here immunoSEQ multiplex PCR was the method, and the copy in TCRdb shows in-frame clones only, minus some. The sample lists about 1 million clones; 70% to 80% were seen once. The sequencing input was memory CD4+ T cells sorted from blood. The subset is: CD45RA-negative fraction. The TCR comes from a man younger than 35 in good health.

CDR3 nucleotides: TGTGCCAGCAGCCCGGGACAGGGGAAAGAGACCCAGTACTTC. Its protein product is CASSPGQGKETQYF. The J gene is TRBJ2-5, the V gene TRBV5-4; 10 nucleotides line up with TRBD1. The CDR3 is made up of 14 amino acids. Germline V gene sequence: CDR1 SGHNT, CDR2 YYREEE (reference sequence). With V trimmed by 4 bases and J by 3 bases, 3 bases remained unmatched.